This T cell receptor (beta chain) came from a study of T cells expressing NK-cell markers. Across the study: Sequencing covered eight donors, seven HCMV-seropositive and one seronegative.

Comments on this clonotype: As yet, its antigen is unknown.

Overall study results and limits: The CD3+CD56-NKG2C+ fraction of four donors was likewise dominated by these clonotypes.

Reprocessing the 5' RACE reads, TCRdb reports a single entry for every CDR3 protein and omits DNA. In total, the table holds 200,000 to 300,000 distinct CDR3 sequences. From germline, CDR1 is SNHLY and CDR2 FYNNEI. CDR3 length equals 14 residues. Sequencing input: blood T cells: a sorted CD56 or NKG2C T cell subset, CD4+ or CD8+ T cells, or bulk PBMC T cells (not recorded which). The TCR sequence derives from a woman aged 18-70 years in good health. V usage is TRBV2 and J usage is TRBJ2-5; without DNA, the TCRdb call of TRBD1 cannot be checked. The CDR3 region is CASTHTRGEETQYF.